The next 30 T cell receptor beta chains were all read from a single sample in a study of neurological immune-mediated disorders. MiXCR, run by TCRdb on the 5' RACE reads, gives a single entry per CDR3 protein. The sample includes some 60,000 distinct CDR3 sequences, approximately 4% of them seen just once. The sequenced sample was PBMCs. These TCRs come from a woman aged 25 to 39 with multiple sclerosis.

This clonotype occurred many times. The chain has TRBV10-3 and TRBJ2-2; 10 bases are a match to TRBD2. Germline CDR1 is ENHRY and CDR2 is SYGVKD. The CDR3 is 14 residues long. V lost 6 bases and J lost 6; bases outside the gene matches: 4. The CDR3 reads CAISGTSAPGELFF. DNA of the CDR3: TGTGCCATCAGCGGGACTAGCGCTCCCGGGGAGCTGTTTTTT.

This clonotype was seen ten or more times. The rearrangement joins TRBV29-1 to TRBJ1-2; D is possibly TRBD1 (5 bases). Germline V CDR1 and CDR2: SQVTM, ANQGSEA. The CDR3 is 14 amino acids. The V end lost 4 bases, the J end lost 4 bases, and 16 bases lay between the germline ends. The CDR3 sequence: CSVVSGVYGYGYTF. In nucleotides, the CDR3 is TGCAGCGTTGTGTCGGGGGTGTATGGCTATGGCTACACCTTC.

A word on this clonotype: A much larger clone sits a single nucleotide away, making a read error possible. V is TRBV7-9 and J is TRBJ1-4; no definite D call. Germline CDR1 is SEHNR and CDR2 is FQNEAQ (reference sequence). The CDR3 contains 14 residues. V lost 6 bases and J lost 8, with 16 bases in between. Here the CDR3 reads CASSRQEREEKLFF. The CDR3 region has the DNA TGTGCCAGCAGTCGTCAGGAAAGGGAGGAAAAACTGTTTTTT.

The rearrangement joins TRBV7-9 to TRBJ1-1; 10 positions agree with TRBD1. This CDR3 has 17 residues. Germline-derived CDR1 and CDR2 are SEHNR and FQNEAQ (reference sequence). V shed 2 bases and J 4 bases; nucleotides not matched to a gene: 10. The CDR3 protein is CASSLPVGQGLSTEAFF. CDR3 in DNA: TGTGCCAGCAGCTTACCCGTGGGACAGGGGTTGAGCACTGAAGCTTTCTTT.

This clonotype has ten or more counts. The chain joins TRBV5-1 to TRBJ1-1; D remains ambiguous. The CDR3 contains 14 residues. CDR1 is SGHRS and CDR2 is YFSETQ in the germline V gene. V was clipped by 4 bases and J by 1 base, with 11 bases between them. The CDR3 nucleotides are TGCGCCAGCAGCGGCGGGCGGGGGAACACTGAAGCTTTCTTT. Its translation is CASSGGRGNTEAFF.

Ten or more counts support this clonotype. The chain couples TRBV18 to TRBJ2-1, with 7 positions matching TRBD2. From germline, CDR1 is KGHSH and CDR2 LQKENI. The V segment lost 3 bases and the J segment 7 bases; nucleotides outside the gene matches: 3. There are 13 residues in the CDR3. DNA of the CDR3: TGTGCCAGCTCACCCCTAGCGGAGAATGAGCAGTTCTTC. Protein sequence: CASSPLAENEQFF.

For this clonotype: Germline and junction disagree at one end, which may indicate a read error. The chain combines TRBV28 with TRBJ1-3, with a weak D call TRBD1 (5 bases). Germline CDR1 and CDR2: MDHEN and SYDVKM. This CDR3 comprises 14 residues. For the CDR3, the DNA is TGTGCCAGCAGTTTAGGGGGGACTGGAAAAACCATATATTTT. Protein: CASSLGGTGKTIYF.

This clonotype was recorded many times. This chain joins TRBV20-1 and TRBJ2-7, with D perhaps matching TRBD1 (7 bases). The CDR3 sequence is 17 residues long. From germline, CDR1 is DFQATT and CDR2 SNEGSKA (reference sequence). The V end lost 3 bases, the J end lost 3 bases, and 24 bases lay between the germline ends. In nucleotides, the CDR3 is TGCAGTGCTAGTGGGGGTAGGGGGCGACGGCGGGGCTACGAGCAGTACTTC. Translated, it gives CSASGGRGRRRGYEQYF.

Many counts were recorded for this clonotype. The chain employs TRBV29-1 and TRBJ1-2, with TRBD1 matching over 9 bases. V gave up 6 bases and J gave up 8 bases; unmatched junction bases: 10. CDR3 size: 13 residues. Per the germline V gene, CDR1 is SQVTM and CDR2 is ANQGSEA. The CDR3 region is CSVGNVDRGGYTF. CDR3 nucleotide sequence: TGCAGCGTGGGGAACGTCGACAGGGGGGGCTACACCTTC. The entire variable domain, with the rest obtained from reference TRBV29-1 and TRBJ1-2, is as follows: SAVISQKPSRDICQRGTSLTIQCQVDSQVTMMFWYRQQPGQSLTLIATANQGSEATYESGFVIDKFPISRPNLTFSTLTVSNMSPEDSSIYLCSVGNVDRGGYTFGSGTRLTVV.

This clonotype was observed many times. The chain uses TRBV7-9 and TRBJ1-1; D unclear. Trimming stripped 0 bases from V and 1 base from J, with 6 bases between. In germline, CDR1 is SEHNR, CDR2 FQNEAQ (reference sequence). The CDR3 has 14 residues. The chain's CDR3 is CASSLAGRNTEAFF. CDR3 nucleotide sequence: TGTGCCAGCAGCTTAGCTGGCAGGAACACTGAAGCTTTCTTT.

This clonotype was seen more than once but under ten times. The chain has TRBV28 and TRBJ1-5; 10 bases line up with TRBD1. Trimming removed 5 bases from V and 6 bases from J; junction bases left unmatched: 7. There are 15 residues in the CDR3. Germline loops: CDR1 MDHEN, CDR2 SYDVKM. The CDR3 nucleotides are TGTGCCAGCAGTCCTGGGGACAGGGGCAGTCAGCCCCAGCATTTT. This translates into CASSPGDRGSQPQHF.

This clonotype came up many times. The V and J genes are TRBV5-1 and TRBJ2-7, with a tentative D call TRBD1 (5 bases). Looked up from germline, CDR1 is SGHRS and CDR2 is YFSETQ. This CDR3 has 12 residues. V was trimmed by 4 bases and J by 4 bases, leaving 9 bases between them. The DNA for the CDR3 is TGCGCCAGCAGCACAGCAGGGTACGAGCAGTACTTC. It yields the protein CASSTAGYEQYF.

Ten or more counts support this clonotype. The gene calls are TRBV20-1 and TRBJ2-3, with 9 bases lining up with TRBD2. V gave up 3 bases and J gave up 4 bases; unmatched junction bases: 11. The germline CDR1 and CDR2 sequences are DFQATT and SNEGSKA (reference sequence). The CDR3 is 16 amino acids. The CDR3 region is CSASRREGPRADTQYF. In DNA, the CDR3 is TGCAGTGCTAGCAGGCGGGAGGGCCCTAGGGCAGATACGCAGTATTTT.

In its sample, this clonotype was seen many times. Written as DNA, the CDR3 is TGTGCCAGCAGGGAACTAGCCAGGGAGGAGACCCAGTACTTC. It yields the protein CASRELAREETQYF. The chain is built from TRBV2 and TRBJ2-5, with D maybe TRBD2 (6 bases). Deletions cut 6 bases from V and 5 bases from J, with 16 bases between. This CDR3 region has 14 residues. Germline CDR1 and CDR2: SNHLY and FYNNEI.

This clonotype was seen repeatedly, ten times or more. The rearrangement joins TRBV6-2 or TRBV6-3 to TRBJ2-7; TRBD1 matches 8 bases. CDR1 is MNHEY, CDR2 SVGEGT, per germline. This CDR3 is 13 amino acids long. Trimming at V came to 9 bases and at J to 2 bases, leaving 6 bases not matched to a gene. CDR3 coding DNA: TGTGCCAGTGGACAGGGCGGAACCTACGAGCAGTACTTC. This gives the protein CASGQGGTYEQYF.

This clonotype showed up many times. V and J are TRBV20-1 and TRBJ2-3; 7 nucleotides agree with TRBD2. The CDR3 contains 14 residues. V was pared by 1 base and J by 2 bases, with 3 bases of the junction left unmatched. Germline V gives CDR1 DFQATT, CDR2 SNEGSKA (reference sequence). For the CDR3, the DNA is TGCAGTGCTAGAGTCGGGAGGACCACAGATACGCAGTATTTT. The encoded protein is CSARVGRTTDTQYF.

This clonotype has ten or more counts. The chain is built from TRBV5-1 and TRBJ2-5; D is unclear. Trimming shortened V by 5 bases and J by 2 bases, and 10 bases separated the two germline ends. Germline CDR1 and CDR2: SGHRS and YFSETQ. This CDR3 comprises 13 residues. CDR3 coding DNA: TGCGCCAGCAGGGCAACAGCACAAGAGACCCAGTACTTC. Its translation: CASRATAQETQYF.

This clonotype was recorded many times. The rearrangement uses TRBV20-1 and TRBJ1-1; D not certain. CDR3 length: 13 amino acids. V was clipped by 3 bases and J by 4 bases, with 12 bases between them. CDR1 is DFQATT, CDR2 SNEGSKA, per germline (reference sequence). CDR3 DNA: TGCAGTGCTAGTAGGCAGGTTGGCACTGAAGCTTTCTTT. Amino acid sequence: CSASRQVGTEAFF.

This clonotype was counted many times. The chain links TRBV10-3 to TRBJ1-1, with a tentative D call TRBD1 (5 bases). The CDR3 loop spans 15 amino acids. The germline V gene has CDR1 ENHRY and CDR2 SYGVKD. With 0 bases removed from V and 1 base from J, the gap between germline ends came to 9 bases. The CDR3 spells CAISESMTANTEAFF. DNA of the CDR3: TGTGCCATCAGTGAGTCGATGACAGCGAACACTGAAGCTTTCTTT.

This clonotype has at least ten counts. V usage is TRBV5-1 and J usage is TRBJ1-2, with TRBD1 as a possible D gene (6 bases). V dropped 2 bases and J dropped 4 bases, with 9 bases sitting between them. CDR3 length equals 13 residues. The germline V gene has CDR1 SGHRS and CDR2 YFSETQ. CDR3: CASSLTGSYGYTF. CDR3 in DNA: TGCGCCAGCAGCTTAACAGGGTCCTATGGCTACACCTTC. Together with reference TRBV5-1 and TRBJ1-2, the CDR3 gives the full variable domain: KAGVTQTPRYLIKTRGQQVTLSCSPISGHRSVSWYQQTPGQGLQFLFEYFSETQRNKGNFPGRFSGRQFSNSRSEMNVSTLELGDSALYLCASSLTGSYGYTFGSGTRLTVV.

J is TRBJ2-2 and V is TRBV5-1; D could derive from TRBD1 or TRBD2 (5 bases each). The germline V gene encodes CDR1 SGHRS and CDR2 YFSETQ. The V and J ends lost 0 bases and 5 bases respectively, with 11 bases between them. The CDR3 is made up of 15 amino acids. CDR3 loop: CASSLGGTRTGELFF. CDR3 DNA sequence: TGCGCCAGCAGCTTGGGGGGGACGAGGACCGGGGAGCTGTTTTTT.

This clonotype has a count of ten or more. The chain employs TRBV20-1 and TRBJ2-3; D unresolved. V gave up 2 bases and J gave up 2 bases, with 11 bases separating them. This CDR3 has 14 residues. Germline loops: CDR1 DFQATT, CDR2 SNEGSKA (reference sequence). In DNA form, the CDR3 reads TGCAGTGCTAGACTACAAACAAACACAGATACGCAGTATTTT. Residues: CSARLQTNTDTQYF.

This clonotype was seen repeatedly, ten times or more. This rearrangement joins TRBV7-9 to TRBJ2-5; D ambiguous. V lost 2 bases and J 3 bases, leaving 7 bases between the germline ends. This CDR3 has 13 amino acids. Germline lookup yields CDR1 SEHNR and CDR2 FQNEAQ (reference sequence). CDR3 protein: CASSLIAEETQYF. DNA for the CDR3: TGTGCCAGCAGCTTAATAGCTGAAGAGACCCAGTACTTC.

As regards this clonotype: This may come from a read error, since a much larger clone is one base off. The rearrangement uses TRBV24-1 and TRBJ2-1, with D hard to call. There are 13 residues in the CDR3. Deletions cut 12 bases from V and 10 bases from J, with 21 bases between. Per germline, CDR1 KGHDR and CDR2 SFDVKD. Written as DNA, the CDR3 is TGTGCCCCCTGGGTAAGTAACTATTACGAGCAGTTCTTC. Amino acids: CAPWVSNYYEQFF.

A note on this clonotype: This may come from a read error, since a much larger clone is one base off. V usage is TRBV5-5 and J usage is TRBJ1-1, with TRBD1 identical over 9 bases. Trimming removed 4 bases from V and 2 bases from J; junction bases left unmatched: 9. Germline CDR1 is SGHKS and CDR2 is YYEKEE (reference sequence). This CDR3 comprises 16 residues. CDR3 bases: TGTGCCAGCAGCCCCGGACAGGGGAAGGGAAACACTGAAGCTTTCTTT. Protein sequence: CASSPGQGKGNTEAFF.

In its sample, this clonotype was seen many times. This chain uses TRBV4-1 with TRBJ1-1; D remains ambiguous. The germline gives CDR1 MGHRA, CDR2 YSYEKL. The V end was cut by 0 bases, the J end by 4 bases, with 6 bases between. The CDR3 loop spans 13 amino acids. This CDR3 is CASSQEGPTEAFF. The CDR3 DNA is TGCGCCAGCAGCCAAGAAGGCCCCACTGAAGCTTTCTTT.

This clonotype was observed at least ten times. The chain has TRBV11-3 and TRBJ2-4, with a tentative D call TRBD2 (5 bases). V gave up 4 bases and J gave up 10 bases, with 11 bases separating them. This CDR3 is 12 amino acids long. Germline V gene data show CDR1 as SGHNT and CDR2 as YENEEA. The DNA of the CDR3 is TGTGCCAGCAGCTCACCAGGAGGAATTCAGTACTTC. Translated, it gives CASSSPGGIQYF.

This clonotype has at least ten counts. The V gene is TRBV20-1, the J gene TRBJ2-5, with D perhaps matching TRBD2 (5 bases). The CDR3 loop spans 12 amino acids. Germline CDR1 reads DFQATT; CDR2 reads SNEGSKA (reference sequence). With 5 bases removed from V and 5 bases from J, the gap between germline ends came to 12 bases. CDR3 DNA sequence: TGCAGTGCTGGGGAGTTCTGGGAGACCCAGTACTTC. The encoded protein is CSAGEFWETQYF.

This clonotype was counted at least ten times. The chain combines TRBV6-6 with TRBJ1-1; 7 bases are shared with TRBD1. V lost 2 bases to trimming and J lost 10 bases; unmatched junction nucleotides: 7. Germline V gene data show CDR1 as MNHNY and CDR2 as SVGAGI (reference sequence). This CDR3 has 13 residues. The CDR3 reads CASSYDYQGGAFF. The CDR3 region has the DNA TGTGCCAGCAGTTACGATTACCAGGGGGGAGCTTTCTTT.

This clonotype was found many times. The gene calls are TRBV20-1 and TRBJ1-3; D is unclear. This CDR3 is 15 amino acids long. V was cut by 5 bases and J by 0 bases, with 14 bases left in between. Germline CDR1 and CDR2: DFQATT and SNEGSKA (reference sequence). CDR3 sequence (DNA): TGCAGTGCTGGCCCACCGGGCCACTCTGGAAACACCATATATTTT. Translated, it gives CSAGPPGHSGNTIYF.